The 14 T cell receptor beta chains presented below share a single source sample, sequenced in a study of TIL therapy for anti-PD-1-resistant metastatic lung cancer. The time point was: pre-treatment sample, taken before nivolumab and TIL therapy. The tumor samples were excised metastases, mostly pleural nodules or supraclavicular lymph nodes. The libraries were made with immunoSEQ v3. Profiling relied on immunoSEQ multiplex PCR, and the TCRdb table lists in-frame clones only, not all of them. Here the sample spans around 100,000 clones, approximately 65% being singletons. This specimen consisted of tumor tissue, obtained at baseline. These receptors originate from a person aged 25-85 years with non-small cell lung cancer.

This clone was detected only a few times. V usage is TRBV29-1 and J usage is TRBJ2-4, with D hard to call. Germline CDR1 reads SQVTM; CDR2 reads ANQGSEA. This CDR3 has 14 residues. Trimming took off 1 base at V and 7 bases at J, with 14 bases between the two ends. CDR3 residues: CSVEGYPSMNIQYF. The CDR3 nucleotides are TGCAGCGTTGAAGGTTACCCATCTATGAACATTCAGTACTTC.

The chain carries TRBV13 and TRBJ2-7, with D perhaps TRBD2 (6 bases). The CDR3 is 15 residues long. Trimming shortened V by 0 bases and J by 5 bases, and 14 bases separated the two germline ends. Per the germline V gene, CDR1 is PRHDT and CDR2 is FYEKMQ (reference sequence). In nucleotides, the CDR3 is TGTGCCAGCAGCTTAGGGGCGGGAAACCCCCACGAGCAGTACTTC. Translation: CASSLGAGNPHEQYF.

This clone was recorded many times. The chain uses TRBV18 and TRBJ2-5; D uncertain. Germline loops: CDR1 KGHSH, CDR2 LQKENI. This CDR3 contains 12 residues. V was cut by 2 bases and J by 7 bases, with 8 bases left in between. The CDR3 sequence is CASSPAPGTQYF. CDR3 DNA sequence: TGTGCCAGCTCACCAGCCCCGGGGACCCAGTACTTC.

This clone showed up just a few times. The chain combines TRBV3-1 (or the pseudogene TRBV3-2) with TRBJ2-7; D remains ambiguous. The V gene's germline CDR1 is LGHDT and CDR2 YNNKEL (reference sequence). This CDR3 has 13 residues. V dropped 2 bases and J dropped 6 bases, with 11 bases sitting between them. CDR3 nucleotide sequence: TGTGCCAGCAGCCAACAGGCGCTCGGCGAGCAGTACTTC. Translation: CASSQQALGEQYF.

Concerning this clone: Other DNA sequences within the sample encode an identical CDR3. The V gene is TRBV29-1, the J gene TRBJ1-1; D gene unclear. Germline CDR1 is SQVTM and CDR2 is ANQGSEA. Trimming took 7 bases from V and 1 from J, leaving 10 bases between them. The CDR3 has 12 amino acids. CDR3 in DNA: TGCAGCGCTTGGACGGGGAACACTGAAGCTTTCTTT. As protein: CSAWTGNTEAFF.

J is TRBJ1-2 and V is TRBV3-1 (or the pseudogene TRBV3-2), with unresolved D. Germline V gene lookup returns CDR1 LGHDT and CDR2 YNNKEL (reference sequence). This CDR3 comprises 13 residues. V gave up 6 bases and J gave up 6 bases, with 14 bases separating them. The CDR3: CASRGIYEDGYTF. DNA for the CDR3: TGTGCCAGCAGGGGCATATATGAGGATGGCTACACCTTC.

The CDR3 DNA follows: TGCGCCAGCAGCCAAGTAGAAGGGTCGGACTATGGCTACACCTTC. Amino acid sequence: CASSQVEGSDYGYTF. The chain employs TRBV4-1 and TRBJ1-2; D not certain. V dropped 1 base and J dropped 3 bases, with 12 bases sitting between them. The CDR3 sequence is 15 residues long. Germline V CDR1 and CDR2: MGHRA, YSYEKL.

The DNA for the CDR3 is TGTGCCAGCAGCGTAGACCTAGCGGGACCCAATGAGCAGTTCTTC. Translated, it gives CASSVDLAGPNEQFF. The genes are TRBV9 and TRBJ2-1; TRBD2 aligns across 9 bases. From germline, CDR1 is SGDLS and CDR2 YYNGEE. The CDR3 is made up of 15 amino acids. V dropped 0 bases and J dropped 6; count of bases not matched to a gene: 4.

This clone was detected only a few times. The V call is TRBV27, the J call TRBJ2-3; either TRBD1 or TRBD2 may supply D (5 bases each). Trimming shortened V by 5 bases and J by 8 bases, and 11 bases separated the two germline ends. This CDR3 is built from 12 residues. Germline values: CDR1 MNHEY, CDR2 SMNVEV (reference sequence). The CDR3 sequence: CASSRAGSTQYF. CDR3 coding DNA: TGTGCCAGCAGTAGGGCAGGGAGTACGCAGTATTTT.

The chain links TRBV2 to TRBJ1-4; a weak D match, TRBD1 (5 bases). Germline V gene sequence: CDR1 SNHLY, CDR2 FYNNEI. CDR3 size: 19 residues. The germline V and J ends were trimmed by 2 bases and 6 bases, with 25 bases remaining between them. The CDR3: CASSESGGGLGPLDEKLFF. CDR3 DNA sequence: TGTGCCAGCAGTGAAAGCGGGGGAGGATTAGGGCCTTTGGATGAAAAACTGTTTTTT.

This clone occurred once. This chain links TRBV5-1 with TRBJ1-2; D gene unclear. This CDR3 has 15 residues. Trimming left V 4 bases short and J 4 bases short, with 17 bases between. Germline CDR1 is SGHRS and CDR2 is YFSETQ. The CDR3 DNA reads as TGCGCCAGCAGCCCGGATATTCGGAAGGGCTATGGCTACACCTTC. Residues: CASSPDIRKGYGYTF. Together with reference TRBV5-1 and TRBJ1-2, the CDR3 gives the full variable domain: KAGVTQTPRYLIKTRGQQVTLSCSPISGHRSVSWYQQTPGQGLQFLFEYFSETQRNKGNFPGRFSGRQFSNSRSEMNVSTLELGDSALYLCASSPDIRKGYGYTFGSGTRLTVV.

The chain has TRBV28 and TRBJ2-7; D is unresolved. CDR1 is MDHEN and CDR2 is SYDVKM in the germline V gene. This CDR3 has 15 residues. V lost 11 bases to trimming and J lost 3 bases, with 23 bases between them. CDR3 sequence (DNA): TGTGCCGTGCGTTTGGAGAACCATTCTATCTACGAGCAGTACTTC. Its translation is CAVRLENHSIYEQYF. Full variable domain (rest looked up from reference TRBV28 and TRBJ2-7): DVKVTQSSRYLVKRTGEKVFLECVQDMDHENMFWYRQDPGLGLRLIYFSYDVKMKEKGDIPEGYSVSREKKERFSLILESASTNQTSMYLCAVRLENHSIYEQYFGPGTRLTVT.

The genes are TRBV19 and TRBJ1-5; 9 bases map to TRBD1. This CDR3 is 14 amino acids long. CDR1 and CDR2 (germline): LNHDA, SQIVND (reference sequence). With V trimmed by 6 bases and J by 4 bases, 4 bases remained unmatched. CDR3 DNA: TGTGCCAGTAGACGGGACAGGGAAAATCAGCCCCAGCATTTT. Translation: CASRRDRENQPQHF.

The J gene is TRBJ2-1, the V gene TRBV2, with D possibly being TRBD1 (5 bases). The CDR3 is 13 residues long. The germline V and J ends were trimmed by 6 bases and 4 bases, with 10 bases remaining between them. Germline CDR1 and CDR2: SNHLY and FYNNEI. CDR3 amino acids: CASRSDSYNEQFF. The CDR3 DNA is TGTGCCAGCAGATCCGACAGTTACAATGAGCAGTTCTTC.